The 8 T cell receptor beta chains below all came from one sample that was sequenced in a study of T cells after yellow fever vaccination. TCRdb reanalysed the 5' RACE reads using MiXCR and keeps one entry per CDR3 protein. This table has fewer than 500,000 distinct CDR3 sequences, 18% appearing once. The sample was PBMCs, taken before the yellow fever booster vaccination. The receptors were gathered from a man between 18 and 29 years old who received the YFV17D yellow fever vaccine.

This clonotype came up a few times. CDR3 in DNA: TGCAGTGCTAGGGGGGACTTTATGCAGTATTTT. Protein sequence: CSARGDFMQYF. This chain connects TRBV20-1 to TRBJ2-3, with D maybe TRBD2 (6 bases). CDR3 length: 11 amino acids. With 3 bases removed from V and 11 bases from J, the gap between germline ends came to 12 bases. Germline CDR1 reads DFQATT; CDR2 reads SNEGSKA (reference sequence).

The CDR3 spells CASSLRWSSSYEQYF. In DNA, the CDR3 is TGTGCCAGCAGCTTAAGATGGTCATCCTCCTACGAGCAGTACTTC. J is TRBJ2-7 and V is TRBV7-9; no reliable D call. Looked up from germline, CDR1 is SEHNR and CDR2 is FQNEAQ (reference sequence). The V gene lost 2 bases and the J gene lost 0 bases, with 11 bases spanning the gap. The CDR3 is 15 residues long.

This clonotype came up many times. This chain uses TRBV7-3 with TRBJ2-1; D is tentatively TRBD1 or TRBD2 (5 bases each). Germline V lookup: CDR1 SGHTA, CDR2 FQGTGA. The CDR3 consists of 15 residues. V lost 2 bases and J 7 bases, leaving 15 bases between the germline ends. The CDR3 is CASSLRDGPGNEQFF. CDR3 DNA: TGTGCCAGCAGCTTACGGGACGGCCCCGGGAATGAGCAGTTCTTC.

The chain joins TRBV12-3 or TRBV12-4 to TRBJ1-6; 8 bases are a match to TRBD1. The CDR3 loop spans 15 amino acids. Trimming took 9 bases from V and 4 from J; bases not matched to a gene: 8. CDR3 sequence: CASLWGDRYNSPLHF. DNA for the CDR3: TGTGCCAGTCTCTGGGGGGACAGGTATAATTCACCCCTCCACTTT.

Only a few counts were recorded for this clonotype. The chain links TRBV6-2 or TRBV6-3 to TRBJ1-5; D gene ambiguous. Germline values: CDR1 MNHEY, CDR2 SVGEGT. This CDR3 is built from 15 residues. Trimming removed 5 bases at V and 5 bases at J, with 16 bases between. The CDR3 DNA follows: TGTGCCAGCAGTGCGATGGCCAGCGCCGATCAGCCCCAGCATTTT. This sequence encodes CASSAMASADQPQHF.

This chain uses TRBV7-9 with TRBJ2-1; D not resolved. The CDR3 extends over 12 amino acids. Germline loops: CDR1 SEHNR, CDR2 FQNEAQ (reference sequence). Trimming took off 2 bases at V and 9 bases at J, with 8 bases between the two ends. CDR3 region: CASSLQSREQFF. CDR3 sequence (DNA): TGTGCCAGCAGCTTACAATCGCGTGAGCAGTTCTTC.

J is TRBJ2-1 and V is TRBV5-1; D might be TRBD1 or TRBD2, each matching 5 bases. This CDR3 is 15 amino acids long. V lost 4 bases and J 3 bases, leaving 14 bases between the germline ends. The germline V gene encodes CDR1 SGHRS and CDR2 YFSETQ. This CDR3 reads CASSRGATGYNEQFF. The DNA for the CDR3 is TGCGCCAGCAGCAGGGGAGCGACGGGCTACAATGAGCAGTTCTTC.

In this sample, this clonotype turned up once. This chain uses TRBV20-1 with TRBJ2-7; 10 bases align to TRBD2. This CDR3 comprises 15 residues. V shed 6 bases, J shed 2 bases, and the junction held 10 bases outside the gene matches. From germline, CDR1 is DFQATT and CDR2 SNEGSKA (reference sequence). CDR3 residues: CSALKRSGGTYEQYF. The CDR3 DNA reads TGCAGTGCACTTAAACGTAGCGGGGGGACCTACGAGCAGTACTTC.